What follows is one TCR beta chain and its context. Its specific antigen is unknown. Base-call qualities are not available, and no considerably larger clone is one nucleotide away. The trim is 0 bases for V and 3 bases for J, with a gap of 9 bases between the germline ends. Measured from the cysteine to the phenylalanine, the CDR3 is 14 residues long. The sequence is cut down to CDR3 DNA, 42 bases in frame from base 1. According to the germline V gene (reference sequence), CDR1 reads LGHDT and CDR2 reads YNNKEL. The CDR3 regions of human TCRbeta chains were subjected to immunosequencing. Processing in the source paper ran as follows. TCRs in the repertoires were matched against a reference library of SARS-CoV-2-specific TCRs that had been generated with the MIRA antigen-specificity platform. Breadth was defined as the fraction of unique TCRs that were SARS-CoV-2-associated, and depth was defined as the fraction of total T cells that were SARS-CoV-2-associated. Using the MIRA data, each spike-specific TCR was assigned both to the spike region to which the TCR was reactive and to a CD4 or CD8 class. Log10-transformed breadth and depth values were compared by one-way ANOVA with Sidak's multiple comparisons tests. TCRdb stores this immuneACCESS table with in-frame sequences only. Part of the clones is absent; in the studies checked, under half of the shortfall reflects unresolved V genes, and no reason is known for the rest. Clone size and the V and J calls come from that table; the DNA yielded D and trimming. Present in this sample are 80,000 to 100,000 clones, approximately 88% of which were seen just once. The top ten clones comprise around 5% of the sample.

Sample time point, as interpreted from the label and publication: about 28 days (+/-7) after the second vaccine dose. Because spike-specific TCR depth and breadth did not differ between the two schedules, AZD1222 recipients who got a second dose at roughly 4 weeks were pooled with those who got a second dose at roughly 12 weeks. Vaccinee samples were obtained from the UK trials COV001 and COV002, which included a single-blind randomized controlled phase 2/3 trial of AZD1222 (ChAdOx1 nCoV-19) in healthy adults. Trial participant PBMC samples were collected at day 0 and day 28 after the second dose for TCRbeta chain sequencing. The data are from a study of T cell responses to AZD1222 COVID-19 vaccine listed by TCRdb under 2021. As for the study more broadly: A total of 233 trial participants underwent TCR sequencing, of whom 207 received two doses of AZD1222 and about 25 received two doses of the MenACWY control vaccine. Enrollment into the trials was organized by age into subgroups of 18-55, 56-69 and 70-plus years, and those subgroups contained approximately 160, 26 and 62 TCR-sequenced participants, respectively. On the study overall, not on this receptor specifically: The whole spike protein was spanned by vaccine-associated CD4 TCRs, and dominant responses were seen in regions 160-218 and 743-854. Participants were mostly white British and included more females than males, and it was suggested by the authors that clonal diversity may have been underestimated. Because no day 14 peak-response samples were available, repertoires were characterized only after the peak T cell response. After two AZD1222 doses, spike-specific TCR breadth and depth were significantly higher than at day 0 and than in MenACWY recipients. The 56-69-year group was small, and its depth increase did not reach significance, likely because of low power. Conclusions about previously exposed vaccinees are limited, since just a handful of AZD1222 recipients were seropositive for SARS-CoV-2 at baseline. Reportedly, close to half of the unique spike-specific TCRs recognized epitopes lying outside the regions that are mutated in the B.1.351 and B.1.1.7 variants.

This material consisted of peripheral blood, taken 28 days after the second AZD1222 dose. The V and J genes are TRBV3-1 (or the pseudogene TRBV3-2) and TRBJ2-7; the D gene cannot be named for sure. The receptor was isolated from an adult who received the AZD1222 COVID-19 vaccine. The sequenced DNA: TGTGCCAGCAGCCAAGAGGGCCAATACTACGAGCAGTACTTC. Its translation reads: CASSQEGQYYEQYF.